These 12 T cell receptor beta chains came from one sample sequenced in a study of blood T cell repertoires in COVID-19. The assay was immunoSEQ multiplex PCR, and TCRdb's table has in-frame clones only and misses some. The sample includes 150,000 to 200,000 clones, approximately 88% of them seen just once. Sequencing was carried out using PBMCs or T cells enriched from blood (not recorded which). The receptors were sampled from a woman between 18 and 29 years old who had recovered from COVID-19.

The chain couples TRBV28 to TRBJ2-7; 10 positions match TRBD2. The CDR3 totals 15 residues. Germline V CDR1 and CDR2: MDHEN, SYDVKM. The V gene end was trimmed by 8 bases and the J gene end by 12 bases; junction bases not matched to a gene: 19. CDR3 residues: CASGEWTSGSYGGYF. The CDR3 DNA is TGTGCCAGCGGAGAATGGACTAGCGGATCCTACGGGGGGTACTTC.

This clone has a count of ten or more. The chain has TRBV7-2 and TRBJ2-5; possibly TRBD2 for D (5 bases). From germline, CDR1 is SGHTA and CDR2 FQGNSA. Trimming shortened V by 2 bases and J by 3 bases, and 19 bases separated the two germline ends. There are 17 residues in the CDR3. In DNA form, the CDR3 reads TGTGCCAGCAGCTTACGCGGATCTATTTTGAGGGAAGAGACCCAGTACTTC. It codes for CASSLRGSILREETQYF.

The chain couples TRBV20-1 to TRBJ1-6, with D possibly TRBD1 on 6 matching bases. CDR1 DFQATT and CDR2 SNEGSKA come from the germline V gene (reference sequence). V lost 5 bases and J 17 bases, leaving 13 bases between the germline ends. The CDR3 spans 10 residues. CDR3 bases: TGCAGTGCTCTTAGGGACACGTTCCACTTT. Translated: CSALRDTFHF.

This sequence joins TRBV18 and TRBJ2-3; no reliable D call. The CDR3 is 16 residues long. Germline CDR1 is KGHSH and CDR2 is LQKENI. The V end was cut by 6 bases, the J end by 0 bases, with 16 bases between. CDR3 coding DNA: TGTGCCAGCTCGACTCTCAGAGTTCCGAGCACAGATACGCAGTATTTT. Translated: CASSTLRVPSTDTQYF.

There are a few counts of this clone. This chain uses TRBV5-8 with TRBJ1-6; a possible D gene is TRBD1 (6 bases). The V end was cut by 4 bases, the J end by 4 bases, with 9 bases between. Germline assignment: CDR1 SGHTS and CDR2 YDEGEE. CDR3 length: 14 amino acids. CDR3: CASSDRMYNSPLHF. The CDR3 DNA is TGTGCCAGCAGCGACAGGATGTATAATTCACCCCTCCACTTT. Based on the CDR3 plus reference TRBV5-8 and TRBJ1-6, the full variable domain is EAGVTQSPTHLIKTRGQQATLRCSPISGHTSVYWYQQALGLGLQFLLWYDEGEERNRGNFPPRFSGRQFPNYSSELNVNALELEDSALYLCASSDRMYNSPLHFGNGTRLTVT.

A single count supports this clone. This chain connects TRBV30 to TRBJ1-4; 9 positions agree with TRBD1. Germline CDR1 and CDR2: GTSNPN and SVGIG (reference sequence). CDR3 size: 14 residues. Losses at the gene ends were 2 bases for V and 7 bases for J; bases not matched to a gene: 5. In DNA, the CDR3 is TGTGCCTGGAGTCCGGGACAGGGAGGTGAAAAACTGTTTTTT. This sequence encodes CAWSPGQGGEKLFF.

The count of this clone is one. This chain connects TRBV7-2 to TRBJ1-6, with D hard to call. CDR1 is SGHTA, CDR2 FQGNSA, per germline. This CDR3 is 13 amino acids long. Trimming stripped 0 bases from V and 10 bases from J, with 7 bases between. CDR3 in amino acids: CASSLASRSPLHF. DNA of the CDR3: TGTGCCAGCAGCTTAGCGTCCAGATCACCCCTCCACTTT.

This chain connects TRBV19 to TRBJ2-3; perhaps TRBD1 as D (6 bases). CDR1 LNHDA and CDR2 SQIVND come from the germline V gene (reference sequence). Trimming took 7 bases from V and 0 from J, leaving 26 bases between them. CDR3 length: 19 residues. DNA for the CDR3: TGTGCCAGTATCCCCCGGCACAGGGAAACACCTTCTAGCACAGATACGCAGTATTTT. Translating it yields CASIPRHRETPSSTDTQYF.

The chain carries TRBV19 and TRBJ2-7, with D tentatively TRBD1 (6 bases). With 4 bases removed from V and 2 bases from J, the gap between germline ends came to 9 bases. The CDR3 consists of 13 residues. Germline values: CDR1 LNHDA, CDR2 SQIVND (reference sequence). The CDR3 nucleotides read TGTGCCAGTAGTAGGACAGCAGCCTACGAGCAGTACTTC. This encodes CASSRTAAYEQYF.

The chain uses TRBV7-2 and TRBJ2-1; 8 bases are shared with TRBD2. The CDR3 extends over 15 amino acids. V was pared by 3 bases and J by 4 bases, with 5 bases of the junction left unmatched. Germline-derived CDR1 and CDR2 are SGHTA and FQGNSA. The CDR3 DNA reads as TGTGCCAGCAGCTTGACTAGCGAACTATACAATGAGCAGTTCTTC. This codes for CASSLTSELYNEQFF.

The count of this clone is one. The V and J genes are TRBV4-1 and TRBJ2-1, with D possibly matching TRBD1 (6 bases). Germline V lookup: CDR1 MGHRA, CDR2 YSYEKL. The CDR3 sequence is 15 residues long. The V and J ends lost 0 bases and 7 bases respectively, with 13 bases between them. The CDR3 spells CASSQDGGGRNEQFF. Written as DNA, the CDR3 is TGCGCCAGCAGCCAAGATGGTGGGGGCAGAAATGAGCAGTTCTTC.

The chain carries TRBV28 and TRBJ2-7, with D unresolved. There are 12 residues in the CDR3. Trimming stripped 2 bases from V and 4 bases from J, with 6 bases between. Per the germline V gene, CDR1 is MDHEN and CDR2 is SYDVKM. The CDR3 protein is CASSLILYEQYF. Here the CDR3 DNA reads TGTGCCAGCAGTTTAATTCTGTACGAGCAGTACTTC.